This entry features one TCR beta chain sequence. The data derive from a study of CD8+ T cells in alopecia areata. Regarding treatment: oral pan-JAK inhibitor, 5-10 mg twice daily. CDR1 and CDR2 (germline): SGHNT, YYREEE (reference sequence). Trimming at V came to 2 bases and at J to 1 base, leaving 2 bases not matched to a gene. The CDR3 extends over 15 amino acids. Isolated RNA was reverse transcribed into cDNA used as the sequencing template. Sequenced by immunoSEQ multiplex PCR; TCRdb stores in-frame clones only, minus some. Here the sample spans about 250,000 clones, over 45% being singletons. This chain connects TRBV5-4 to TRBJ2-2, with 7 bases lining up with TRBD1. The material was CD4+ T cells sorted from blood, obtained around week 52, from a patient treated with tofacitinib. The sequence was collected from a human donor with alopecia areata. The CDR3 sequence: CASSFAGGNTGELFF. CDR3 coding DNA: TGTGCCAGCAGCTTCGCAGGGGGGAACACCGGGGAGCTGTTTTTT.